A single sample is the source of the 11 T cell receptor beta chains below, sequenced in a study of blood T cells in healthy people across ages. For the second PCR, which ran for roughly 6 to 12 cycles, a sample-barcoded 5' primer and a J-beta primer mix were used. TCRdb analysed the 5' RACE reads with MiXCR anew, one entry per CDR3 protein. This repertoire shows fewer than 800,000 distinct CDR3 sequences, just under 25% found once; its top ten account for more than 8%. This sample was shared with a second study, whose subject was T cells of mothers and their children.

Source material: blood. Every receptor here comes from a boy younger than 18 in good health.

The chain employs TRBV20-1 and TRBJ2-1, with D possibly matching TRBD1 (5 bases). V was pared by 3 bases and J by 3 bases, with 15 bases between. The CDR3 has 15 amino acids. CDR1 and CDR2 from the germline V gene are DFQATT and SNEGSKA (reference sequence). CDR3 in DNA: TGCAGTGCTAGCATCCCAGGGAATAACTACAATGAGCAGTTCTTC. Translation: CSASIPGNNYNEQFF.

This CDR3 reads CASSLEDLGELFF. The CDR3 DNA sequence: TGTGCCAGCAGCCTTGAGGATCTCGGGGAGCTGTTTTTT. J is TRBJ2-2 and V is TRBV28; D gene unclear. Per the germline V gene, CDR1 is MDHEN and CDR2 is SYDVKM. V lost 6 bases, J lost 7 bases, and 12 bases lay in between. CDR3 length: 13 amino acids. Looking up the rest from reference TRBV28 and TRBJ2-2 gives the full variable domain: DVKVTQSSRYLVKRTGEKVFLECVQDMDHENMFWYRQDPGLGLRLIYFSYDVKMKEKGDIPEGYSVSREKKERFSLILESASTNQTSMYLCASSLEDLGELFFGEGSRLTVL.

The rearrangement joins TRBV11-3 to TRBJ1-1, with no clear D. V dropped 4 bases and J dropped 0 bases, with 12 bases sitting between them. The germline CDR1 and CDR2 sequences are SGHNT and YENEEA. The CDR3 is made up of 15 amino acids. CDR3 sequence: CASSSIGSMNTEAFF. CDR3 DNA sequence: TGTGCCAGCAGCTCTATCGGGTCGATGAACACTGAAGCTTTCTTT.

In DNA, the CDR3 is TGTGCCAGCAGCCCGAGTCAGGGGGCGGTCACAGATACGCAGTATTTT. Protein sequence: CASSPSQGAVTDTQYF. The V gene is TRBV9, the J gene TRBJ2-3; TRBD1 aligns across 8 bases. Germline CDR1 and CDR2: SGDLS and YYNGEE. This CDR3 spans 16 amino acids. V was pared by 4 bases and J by 2 bases, with 9 bases of the junction left unmatched.

The chain recombines TRBV14 with TRBJ2-1; no definite D call. The CDR3 is 16 residues long. The V end was cut by 1 base, the J end by 5 bases, with 15 bases between. Germline V lookup: CDR1 SGHDN, CDR2 FVKESK. The CDR3 protein is CASSQGRSKAHNEQFF. Written as DNA, the CDR3 is TGTGCCAGCAGCCAAGGGCGGAGCAAAGCCCACAATGAGCAGTTCTTC.

The genes are TRBV9 and TRBJ2-1, with 9 bases matching TRBD2. Germline V gene lookup returns CDR1 SGDLS and CDR2 YYNGEE. Trimming took 3 bases from V and 5 from J; bases not matched to a gene: 12. This CDR3 spans 17 amino acids. The CDR3 DNA is TGTGCCAGCAGCGACCCCTTTAGCGGGAGTCGGCACAATGAGCAGTTCTTC. Amino acid sequence: CASSDPFSGSRHNEQFF. The whole variable domain, filled in from reference TRBV9 and TRBJ2-1, reads DSGVTQTPKHLITATGQRVTLRCSPRSGDLSVYWYQQSLDQGLQFLIQYYNGEERAKGNILERFSAQQFPDLHSELNLSSLELGDSALYFCASSDPFSGSRHNEQFFGPGTRLTVL.

This clonotype has just a few counts. V and J are TRBV28 and TRBJ2-5; 9 bases agree with TRBD2. The last part of the DNA fits TRBJ2-1 better; the J call may be wrong. The CDR3 contains 15 residues. Germline V gives CDR1 MDHEN, CDR2 SYDVKM. In nucleotides, the CDR3 is TGTGCCAGCAGCCCATCTAGCGGGATGGGGCATGAGCAGTTCTTC. It codes for CASSPSSGMGHEQFF.

About this clonotype: One end of the junction does not line up with germline, which may come from a read error. In DNA, the CDR3 is TGTGCTAGCAGCCGGAGACAGGGCGAGACCCAGTACTTC. It yields the protein CASSRRQGETQYF. The V call is TRBV7-7, the J call TRBJ2-5; 7 nucleotides match TRBD1. The CDR3 is made up of 13 amino acids. Germline lookup yields CDR1 SSHAT and CDR2 FNYEAQ (reference sequence).

This clonotype has only a few counts. CDR3: CSALGTSGRVGYEQYF. The CDR3 DNA sequence: TGCAGTGCACTCGGGACTAGCGGGAGGGTGGGCTACGAGCAGTACTTC. The V and J genes are TRBV20-1 and TRBJ2-7; 16 bases are a match to TRBD2. Germline V CDR1 and CDR2: DFQATT, SNEGSKA (reference sequence). V lost 6 bases and J lost 3; bases outside the gene matches: 8. There are 16 residues in the CDR3.

The chain recombines TRBV6-1 with TRBJ1-1; 8 bases align to TRBD1. Looked up from germline, CDR1 is MNHNS and CDR2 is SASEGT. The CDR3 covers 12 residues. The V and J ends lost 6 bases and 6 bases, in that order; junction bases with no gene match: 3. The chain's CDR3 is CASSPTGAEAFF. The DNA of the CDR3 is TGTGCCAGCAGCCCGACAGGGGCTGAAGCTTTCTTT.

The gene calls are TRBV4-3 and TRBJ1-2, with D perhaps TRBD1 (5 bases). In germline, CDR1 is LGHNA, CDR2 YSLEER. With 0 bases removed from V and 4 bases from J, the gap between germline ends came to 15 bases. CDR3 length: 16 amino acids. The CDR3 loop reads CASSQESSGASYGYTF. In nucleotides, the CDR3 is TGCGCCAGCAGCCAAGAATCATCTGGGGCATCCTATGGCTACACCTTC.